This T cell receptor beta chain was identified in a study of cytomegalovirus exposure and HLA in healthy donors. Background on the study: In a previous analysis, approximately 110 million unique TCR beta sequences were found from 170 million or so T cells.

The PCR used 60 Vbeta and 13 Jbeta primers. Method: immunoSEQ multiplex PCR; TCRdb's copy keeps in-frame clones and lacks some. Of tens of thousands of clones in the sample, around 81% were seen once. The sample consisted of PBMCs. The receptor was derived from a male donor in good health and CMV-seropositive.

The CDR3 is CASSLLHQGTVSGNTIYF. Written as DNA, the CDR3 is TGTGCCAGCAGCTTACTTCACCAGGGTACCGTCTCTGGAAACACCATATATTTT. The chain joins TRBV7-9 to TRBJ1-3; D is perhaps TRBD1 (5 bases). V lost 2 bases and J 0 bases, leaving 17 bases between the germline ends. The CDR3 loop spans 18 amino acids. Germline V gene lookup returns CDR1 SEHNR and CDR2 FQNEAQ (reference sequence).